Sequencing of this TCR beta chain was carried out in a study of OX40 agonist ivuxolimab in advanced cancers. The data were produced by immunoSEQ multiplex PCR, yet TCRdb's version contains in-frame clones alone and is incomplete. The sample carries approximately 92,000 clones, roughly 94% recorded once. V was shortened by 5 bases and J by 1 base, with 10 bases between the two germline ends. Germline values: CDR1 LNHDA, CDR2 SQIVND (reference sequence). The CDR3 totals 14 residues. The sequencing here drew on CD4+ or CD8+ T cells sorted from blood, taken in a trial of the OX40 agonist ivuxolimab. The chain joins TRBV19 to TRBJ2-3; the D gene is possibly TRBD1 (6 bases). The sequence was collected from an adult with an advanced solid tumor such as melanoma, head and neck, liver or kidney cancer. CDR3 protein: CASSEGVGTDTQYF. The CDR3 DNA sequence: TGTGCCAGTAGTGAGGGGGTTGGCACAGATACGCAGTATTTT.